The clone carrying this T cell receptor beta chain occurred once. Authors' analysis steps: Reference gene primer amplification gave estimated nucleated cell counts. Sequencing was performed with immunoSEQ multiplex PCR; in TCRdb, only in-frame clones are kept and a portion is missing. V, J and clone size were drawn from that table, and D and trimming were deduced from the DNA. The table shows approximately 230,000 clones, with roughly 89% occurring only once. The record originates from a study of blood T cell repertoires in COVID-19. In the study overall: Acute-phase and convalescent COVID-19 samples originated in the United States, Italy and Spain. The cDNA or gDNA used as material had been derived from T cells, B-cell-depleted T cells, or PBMCs.

Sequences were obtained from peripheral blood. The source is a man aged 25 to 45 who had recovered from COVID-19.

The CDR3 region has the DNA TGCAGCGTTGTTCGGGACAGGGAGCACGAGCAGTACTTC. Protein sequence: CSVVRDREHEQYF. The chain couples TRBV29-1 to TRBJ2-7, with 9 bases that match TRBD1. The CDR3 runs 13 residues. CDR1 SQVTM and CDR2 ANQGSEA come from the germline V gene. Trimming at V came to 4 bases and at J to 5 bases, leaving 6 bases not matched to a gene.